This paragraph covers one TCR beta chain sequence. Its cognate antigen is unknown. V was cut by 2 bases and J by 3 bases, with 10 bases left in between. CDR1 is MNHEY and CDR2 is SMNVEV in the germline V gene (reference sequence). The CDR3 sequence is 14 residues long. Repertoires were generated with immunoSEQ multiplex PCR, while TCRdb's copy carries only in-frame clones and drops some. The top ten hold approximately 5.1% of the sample, which has 45,000 to 60,000 clones, 70% to 90% seen once. This specimen belongs to a study of a mutant IDH1 vaccine in newly diagnosed glioma. On the study more broadly: Patients received vaccination from 4-6 weeks after radiotherapy alone, or with temozolomide cycles. Most patients had radiochemotherapy with temozolomide before enrollment; others had one alone. V12 came at week 35, V13 at week 47.

Study-level points and caveats: Changes in the top peripheral T cell clonotypes seemingly had no bearing on pseudoprogression.

Time point defined: week 35, safety follow-up. Vaccinated patients received 300 ug of mutant IDH1 20-mer peptide per dose, with topical imiquimod. The TCR originated in a woman aged 40 to 50 with glioma. The gene calls are TRBV27 and TRBJ1-2; tentatively, D is TRBD1 (5 bases). The sequencing used PBMCs, collected from a glioma patient whose treatment included an IDH1 peptide vaccine. In nucleotides, the CDR3 is TGTGCCAGCAGTTTAGGAGGGGCTCACTATGGCTACACCTTC. This sequence encodes CASSLGGAHYGYTF.